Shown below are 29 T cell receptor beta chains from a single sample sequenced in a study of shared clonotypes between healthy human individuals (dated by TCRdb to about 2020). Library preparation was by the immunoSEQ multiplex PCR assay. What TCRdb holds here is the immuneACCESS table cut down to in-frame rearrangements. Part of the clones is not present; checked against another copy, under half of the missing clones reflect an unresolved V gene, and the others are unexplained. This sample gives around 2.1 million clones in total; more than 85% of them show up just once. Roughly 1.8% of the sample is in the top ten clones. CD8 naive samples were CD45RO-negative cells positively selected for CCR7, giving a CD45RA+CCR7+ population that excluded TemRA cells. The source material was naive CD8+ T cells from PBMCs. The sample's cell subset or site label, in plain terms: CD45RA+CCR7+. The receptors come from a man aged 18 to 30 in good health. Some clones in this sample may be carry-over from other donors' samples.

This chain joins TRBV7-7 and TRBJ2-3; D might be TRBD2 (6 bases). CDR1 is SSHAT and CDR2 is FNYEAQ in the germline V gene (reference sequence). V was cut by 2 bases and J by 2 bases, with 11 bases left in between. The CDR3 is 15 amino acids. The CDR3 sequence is CASSLLAGPTDTQYF. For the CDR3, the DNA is TGTGCCAGCAGCTTACTGGCGGGACCCACAGATACGCAGTATTTT.

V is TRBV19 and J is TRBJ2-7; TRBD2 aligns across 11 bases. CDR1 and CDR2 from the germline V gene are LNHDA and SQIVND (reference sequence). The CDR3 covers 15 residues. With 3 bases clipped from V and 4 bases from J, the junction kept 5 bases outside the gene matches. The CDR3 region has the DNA TGTGCCAGTAGTATCCTCTCTAGCGGGAGGTACGAGCAGTACTTC. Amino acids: CASSILSSGRYEQYF.

The chain's CDR3 is CASTSDTGRATEAFF. CDR3 DNA: TGTGCCAGCACCTCAGACACCGGGCGGGCCACTGAAGCTTTCTTT. V usage is TRBV28 and J usage is TRBJ1-1; D is unclear. Trimming took 7 bases from V and 4 from J, leaving 19 bases between them. This CDR3 contains 15 residues. CDR1 is MDHEN and CDR2 is SYDVKM in the germline V gene.

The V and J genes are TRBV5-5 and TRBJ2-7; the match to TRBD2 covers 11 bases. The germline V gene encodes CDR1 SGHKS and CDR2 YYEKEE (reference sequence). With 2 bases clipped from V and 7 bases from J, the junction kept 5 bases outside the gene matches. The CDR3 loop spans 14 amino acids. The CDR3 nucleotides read TGTGCCAGCAGCTTATCACTAGCGGGAGCTGAGCAGTACTTC. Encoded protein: CASSLSLAGAEQYF.

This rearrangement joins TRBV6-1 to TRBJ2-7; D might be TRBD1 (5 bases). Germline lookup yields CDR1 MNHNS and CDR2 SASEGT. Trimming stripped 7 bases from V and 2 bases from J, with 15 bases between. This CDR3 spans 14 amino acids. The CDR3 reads CASKRVDSTYEQYF. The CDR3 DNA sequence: TGTGCCAGCAAACGAGTTGACAGCACCTACGAGCAGTACTTC.

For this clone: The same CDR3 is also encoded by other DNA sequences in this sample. CDR3 in DNA: TGTGCCAGCAGTTATTCCACAGGGGAATTCTACAATGAGCAGTTCTTC. This sequence encodes CASSYSTGEFYNEQFF. The V and J genes are TRBV6-5 and TRBJ2-1; 7 bases match TRBD1. After removal of 3 bases from V and 3 bases from J, the junction contained 8 bases not matched to a gene. CDR3 length equals 16 residues. Looked up from germline, CDR1 is MNHEY and CDR2 is SVGAGI.

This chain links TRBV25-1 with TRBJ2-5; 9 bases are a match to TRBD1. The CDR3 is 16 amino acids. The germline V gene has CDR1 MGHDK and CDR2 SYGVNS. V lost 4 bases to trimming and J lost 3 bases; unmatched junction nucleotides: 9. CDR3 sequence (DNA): TGTGCCAGCAGTGTATGGGACAGGGCTTCGGAAGAGACCCAGTACTTC. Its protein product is CASSVWDRASEETQYF. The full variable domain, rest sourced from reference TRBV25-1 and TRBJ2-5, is EADIYQTPRYLVIGTGKKITLECSQTMGHDKMYWYQQDPGMELHLIHYSYGVNSTEKGDLSSESTVSRIRTEHFPLTLESARPSHTSQYLCASSVWDRASEETQYFGPGTRLLVL.

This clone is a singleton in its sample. The CDR3 spells CASSFEGSAGYTF. The CDR3 DNA is TGTGCCAGCAGTTTCGAGGGGTCGGCTGGCTACACCTTC. V gene TRBV28 combines with J gene TRBJ1-2, with a tentative D call TRBD1 (5 bases). V dropped 3 bases and J dropped 7 bases, with 12 bases sitting between them. This CDR3 is built from 13 residues. Per germline, CDR1 MDHEN and CDR2 SYDVKM.

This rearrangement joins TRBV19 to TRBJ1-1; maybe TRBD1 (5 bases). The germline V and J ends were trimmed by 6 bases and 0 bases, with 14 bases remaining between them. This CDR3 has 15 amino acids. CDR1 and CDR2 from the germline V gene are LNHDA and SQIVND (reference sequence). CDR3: CASRQPDSMNTEAFF. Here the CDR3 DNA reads TGTGCCAGTAGGCAACCAGACAGCATGAACACTGAAGCTTTCTTT.

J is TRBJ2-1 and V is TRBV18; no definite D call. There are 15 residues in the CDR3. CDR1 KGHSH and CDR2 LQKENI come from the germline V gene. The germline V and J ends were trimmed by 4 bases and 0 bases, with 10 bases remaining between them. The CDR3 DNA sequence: TGTGCCAGCTCACTGTGGAGTAGCTCCTACAATGAGCAGTTCTTC. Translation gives CASSLWSSSYNEQFF.

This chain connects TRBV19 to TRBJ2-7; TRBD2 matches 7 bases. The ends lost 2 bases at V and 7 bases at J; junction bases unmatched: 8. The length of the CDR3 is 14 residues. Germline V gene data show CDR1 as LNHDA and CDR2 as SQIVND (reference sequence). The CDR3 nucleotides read TGTGCCAGTAGTATAAGTATGGCGGGAGCGGAGCAGTACTTC. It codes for CASSISMAGAEQYF.

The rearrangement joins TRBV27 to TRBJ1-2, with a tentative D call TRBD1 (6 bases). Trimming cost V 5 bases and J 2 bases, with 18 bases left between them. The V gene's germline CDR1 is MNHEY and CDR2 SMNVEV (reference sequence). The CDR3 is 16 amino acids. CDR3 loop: CASSPQGIGLNYGYTF. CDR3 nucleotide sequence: TGTGCCAGCAGTCCCCAGGGGATTGGGTTGAACTATGGCTACACCTTC.

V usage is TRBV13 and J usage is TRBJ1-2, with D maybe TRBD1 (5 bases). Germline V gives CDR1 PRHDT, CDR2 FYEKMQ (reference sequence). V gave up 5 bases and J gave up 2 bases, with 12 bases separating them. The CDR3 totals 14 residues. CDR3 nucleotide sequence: TGTGCCAGCAGCCGGGGAAGGGGAAACTATGGCTACACCTTC. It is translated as CASSRGRGNYGYTF.

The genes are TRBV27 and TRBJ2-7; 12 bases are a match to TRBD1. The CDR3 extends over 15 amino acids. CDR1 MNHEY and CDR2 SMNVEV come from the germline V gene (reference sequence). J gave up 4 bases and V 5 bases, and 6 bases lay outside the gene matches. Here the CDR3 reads CASSEGQGARYEQYF. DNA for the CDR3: TGTGCCAGCAGTGAGGGACAGGGGGCGAGGTACGAGCAGTACTTC.

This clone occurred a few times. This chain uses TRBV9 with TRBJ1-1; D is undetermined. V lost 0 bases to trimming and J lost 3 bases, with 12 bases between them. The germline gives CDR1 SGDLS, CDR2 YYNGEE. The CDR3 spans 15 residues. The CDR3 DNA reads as TGTGCCAGCAGCGTAGGATCCCGGGAGGACACTGAAGCTTTCTTT. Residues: CASSVGSREDTEAFF.

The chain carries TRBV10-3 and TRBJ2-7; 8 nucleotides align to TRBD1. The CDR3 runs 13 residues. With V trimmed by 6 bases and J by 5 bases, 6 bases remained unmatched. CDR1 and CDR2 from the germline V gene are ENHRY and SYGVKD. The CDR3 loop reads CAIRGQGRNEQYF. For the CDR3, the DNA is TGTGCCATCAGAGGACAGGGTCGGAACGAGCAGTACTTC.

CDR3 amino acids: CASSWPQQIGEQYF. CDR3 DNA sequence: TGTGCCAGCAGTTGGCCCCAACAAATAGGCGAGCAGTACTTC. The V gene is TRBV28, the J gene TRBJ2-7; D is unresolved. Germline CDR1 and CDR2: MDHEN and SYDVKM. Trimming shortened V by 4 bases and J by 6 bases, and 16 bases separated the two germline ends. The CDR3 totals 14 residues.

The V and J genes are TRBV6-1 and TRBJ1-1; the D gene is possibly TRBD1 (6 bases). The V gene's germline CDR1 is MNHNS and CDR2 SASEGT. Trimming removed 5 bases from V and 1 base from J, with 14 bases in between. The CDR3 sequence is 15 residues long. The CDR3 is CASSRTGTSNTEAFF. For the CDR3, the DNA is TGTGCCAGCAGTCGAACCGGGACATCGAACACTGAAGCTTTCTTT.

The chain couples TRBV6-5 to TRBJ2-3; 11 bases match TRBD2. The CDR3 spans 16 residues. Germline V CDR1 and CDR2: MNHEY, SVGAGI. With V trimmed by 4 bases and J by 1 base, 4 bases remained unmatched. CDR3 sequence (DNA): TGTGCCAGCAGTTCGTCACTAGCGGGGGGCACAGATACGCAGTATTTT. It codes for CASSSSLAGGTDTQYF.

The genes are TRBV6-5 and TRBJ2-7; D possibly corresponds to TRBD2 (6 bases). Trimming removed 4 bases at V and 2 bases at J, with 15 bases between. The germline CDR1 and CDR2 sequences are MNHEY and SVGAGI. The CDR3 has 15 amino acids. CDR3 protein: CASSWFGGETYEQYF. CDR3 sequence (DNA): TGTGCCAGCAGTTGGTTCGGCGGGGAGACCTACGAGCAGTACTTC.

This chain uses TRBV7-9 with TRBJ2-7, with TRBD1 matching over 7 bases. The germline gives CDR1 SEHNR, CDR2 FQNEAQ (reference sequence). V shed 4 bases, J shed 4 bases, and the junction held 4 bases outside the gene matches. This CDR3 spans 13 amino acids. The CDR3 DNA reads TGTGCCAGCAGCTCCTGGGACAGATACGAGCAGTACTTC. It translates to CASSSWDRYEQYF.

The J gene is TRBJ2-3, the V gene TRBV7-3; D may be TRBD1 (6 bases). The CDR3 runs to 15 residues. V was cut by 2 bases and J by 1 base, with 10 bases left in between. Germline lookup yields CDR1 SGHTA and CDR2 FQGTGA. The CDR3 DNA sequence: TGTGCCAGCAGCTTATCAGGGGCCGGCACAGATACGCAGTATTTT. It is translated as CASSLSGAGTDTQYF. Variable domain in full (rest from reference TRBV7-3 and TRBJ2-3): GAGVSQTPSNKVTEKGKYVELRCDPISGHTALYWYRQSLGQGPEFLIYFQGTGAADDSGLPNDRFFAVRPEGSVSTLKIQRTERGDSAVYLCASSLSGAGTDTQYFGPGTRLTVL.

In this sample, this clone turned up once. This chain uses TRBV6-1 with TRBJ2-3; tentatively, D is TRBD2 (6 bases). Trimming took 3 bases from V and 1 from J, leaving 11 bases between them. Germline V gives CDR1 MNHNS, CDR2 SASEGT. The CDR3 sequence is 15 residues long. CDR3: CASSEGGGGTDTQYF. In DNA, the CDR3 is TGTGCCAGCAGTGAGGGGGGTGGGGGCACAGATACGCAGTATTTT.

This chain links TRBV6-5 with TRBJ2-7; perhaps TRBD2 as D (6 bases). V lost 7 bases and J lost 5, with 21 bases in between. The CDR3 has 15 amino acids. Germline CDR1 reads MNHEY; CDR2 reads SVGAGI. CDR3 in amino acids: CASTPNAGLVHEQYF. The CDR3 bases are TGTGCCAGCACACCTAATGCGGGGTTAGTCCACGAGCAGTACTTC.

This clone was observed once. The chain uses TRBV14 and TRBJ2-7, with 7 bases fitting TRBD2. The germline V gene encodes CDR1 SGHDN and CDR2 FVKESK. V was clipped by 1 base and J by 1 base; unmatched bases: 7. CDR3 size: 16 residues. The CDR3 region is CASSQVGASGSYEQYF. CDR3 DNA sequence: TGTGCCAGCAGCCAAGTCGGGGCTAGCGGATCCTACGAGCAGTACTTC.

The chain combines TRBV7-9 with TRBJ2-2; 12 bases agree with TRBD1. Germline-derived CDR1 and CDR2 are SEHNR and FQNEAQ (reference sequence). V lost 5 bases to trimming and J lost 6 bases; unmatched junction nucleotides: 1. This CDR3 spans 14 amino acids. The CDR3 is CASSGTGGPGELFF. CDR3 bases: TGTGCCAGCAGCGGGACAGGGGGCCCCGGGGAGCTGTTTTTT.

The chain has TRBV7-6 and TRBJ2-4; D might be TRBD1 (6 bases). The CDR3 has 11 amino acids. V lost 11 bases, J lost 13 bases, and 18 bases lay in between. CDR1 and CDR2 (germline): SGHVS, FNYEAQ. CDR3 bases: TGTGCCGGACCACAGGGACAAGGGCAGTACTTC. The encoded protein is CAGPQGQGQYF.

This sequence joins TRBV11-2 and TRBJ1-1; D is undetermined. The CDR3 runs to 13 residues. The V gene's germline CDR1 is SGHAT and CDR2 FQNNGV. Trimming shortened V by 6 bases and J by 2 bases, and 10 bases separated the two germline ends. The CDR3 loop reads CASRGRLNTEAFF. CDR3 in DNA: TGTGCCAGCAGGGGCAGACTCAACACTGAAGCTTTCTTT.

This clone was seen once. The chain's CDR3 is CASTLTGGEEPQHF. Written as DNA, the CDR3 is TGTGCCAGCACCCTGACAGGCGGGGAAGAGCCCCAGCATTTT. The genes are TRBV27 and TRBJ1-5; tentative D call: TRBD1 (6 bases). Deletions cut 7 bases from V and 8 bases from J, with 18 bases between. This CDR3 has 14 residues. CDR1 is MNHEY, CDR2 SMNVEV, per germline (reference sequence).